Presented here are 22 T cell receptor beta chains from one specimen sequenced in a study of blood T cell repertoires in COVID-19. Clones were read by immunoSEQ multiplex PCR, and TCRdb kept only the in-frame ones, dropping some. The sample records 350,000 to 400,000 clones, roughly 90% being singletons. The sample taken for sequencing was PBMCs or T cells enriched from blood (not recorded which). These receptors all stem from a woman aged 25 to 39 who had recovered from COVID-19.

The chain has TRBV12-2 and TRBJ2-7; TRBD2 reflects the table's D call only, with no check against the DNA. TRBV12-2 is classified as a pseudogene. The CDR3 has 16 residues. The CDR3 here is CASPLNRPRASYEQYF. Written as DNA, the CDR3 is TGTGCAAGTCCCCTCAACCGCCCGCGGGCCTCCTACGAGCAGTACTTC.

V and J are TRBV28 and TRBJ1-2; 7 bases align to TRBD1. V lost 6 bases and J lost 5; bases outside the gene matches: 3. The CDR3 covers 12 residues. Germline assignment: CDR1 MDHEN and CDR2 SYDVKM. The CDR3, as DNA: TGTGCCAGCAGCGGGACAGTTTATGGCTACACCTTC. It translates to CASSGTVYGYTF.

The J gene is TRBJ2-4, the V gene TRBV2; TRBD2 is a possible D gene (7 bases). The germline gives CDR1 SNHLY, CDR2 FYNNEI. This CDR3 comprises 17 residues. V shed 7 bases and J shed 2 bases, with 21 bases lying between them. The CDR3 bases are TGTGCCAGCACTGGTGGGGGGGCTCTAGTCTCCAAAAACATTCAGTACTTC. This translates into CASTGGGALVSKNIQYF.

The chain recombines TRBV6-1 with TRBJ1-2; perhaps TRBD1 as D (5 bases). Trimming removed 3 bases from V and 4 bases from J, with 12 bases in between. From germline, CDR1 is MNHNS and CDR2 SASEGT. This CDR3 region has 14 residues. The CDR3 loop is CASSERTRSYGYTF. CDR3 coding DNA: TGTGCCAGCAGTGAGAGGACACGCTCCTATGGCTACACCTTC.

CDR3 nucleotide sequence: TGTGCCAGCTCTACCCACGAGCAGTACTTC. It is translated as CASSTHEQYF. The genes are TRBV21-1 and TRBJ2-7; no DNA check was done on the table's D call, TRBD2. TRBV21-1 is shown as a pseudogene. The CDR3 is 10 residues long.

The chain recombines TRBV9 with TRBJ2-2, with 8 bases that match TRBD1. CDR1 and CDR2 (germline): SGDLS, YYNGEE. V was pared by 0 bases and J by 5 bases, with 6 bases of the junction left unmatched. The CDR3 consists of 16 residues. The CDR3 loop reads CASSVVGQGYTGELFF. CDR3 coding DNA: TGTGCCAGCAGCGTAGTCGGACAGGGATATACCGGGGAGCTGTTTTTT. Drawing the rest from reference TRBV9 and TRBJ2-2, the complete variable domain is DSGVTQTPKHLITATGQRVTLRCSPRSGDLSVYWYQQSLDQGLQFLIQYYNGEERAKGNILERFSAQQFPDLHSELNLSSLELGDSALYFCASSVVGQGYTGELFFGEGSRLTVL.

The rearrangement uses TRBV3-1 (or the pseudogene TRBV3-2) and TRBJ2-5, with a tentative D call TRBD2 (5 bases). The V gene's germline CDR1 is LGHDT and CDR2 YNNKEL (reference sequence). The V end was cut by 0 bases, the J end by 5 bases, with 10 bases between. This CDR3 contains 14 residues. This CDR3 reads CASSQDRTWETQYF. The CDR3 DNA reads TGTGCCAGCAGCCAAGATCGGACTTGGGAGACCCAGTACTTC.

This sequence joins TRBV6-5 and TRBJ2-5; 8 bases agree with TRBD1. V lost 2 bases and J lost 7; bases outside the gene matches: 12. This CDR3 is built from 16 residues. Germline V gene sequence: CDR1 MNHEY, CDR2 SVGAGI. The CDR3: CASSYIDDRGSTTQYF. The CDR3 DNA sequence: TGTGCCAGCAGTTACATAGACGACAGGGGTTCTACGACCCAGTACTTC.

The chain combines TRBV19 with TRBJ1-1, with 7 positions matching TRBD1. The CDR3 has 12 residues. J gave up 10 bases and V 2 bases, and 4 bases lay outside the gene matches. Germline CDR1 and CDR2: LNHDA and SQIVND (reference sequence). The DNA for the CDR3 is TGTGCCAGTAGTATAATTGCAGGGGGAGCTTTCTTT. Translating gives CASSIIAGGAFF.

V is TRBV9 and J is TRBJ2-7; weak D call: TRBD2 (6 bases). The V end lost 1 base, the J end lost 7 bases, and 12 bases lay between the germline ends. Germline V CDR1 and CDR2: SGDLS, YYNGEE. This CDR3 spans 13 amino acids. CDR3 residues: CASSVRGDWEQYF. Here the CDR3 DNA reads TGTGCCAGCAGCGTACGCGGGGACTGGGAGCAGTACTTC.

This clone was counted a few times. V gene TRBV10-3 combines with J gene TRBJ2-7; unclear D gene. V shed 2 bases and J shed 3 bases, with 8 bases lying between them. Germline values: CDR1 ENHRY, CDR2 SYGVKD. The CDR3 consists of 13 residues. CDR3 protein: CAISETTGYEQYF. The DNA for the CDR3 is TGTGCCATCAGTGAGACCACTGGCTACGAGCAGTACTTC.

The V and J genes are TRBV5-1 and TRBJ2-1; TRBD1 matches 9 bases. Germline lookup yields CDR1 SGHRS and CDR2 YFSETQ. This CDR3 has 14 amino acids. V was clipped by 5 bases and J by 6 bases; unmatched bases: 6. Here the CDR3 reads CASRPGTGTNEQFF. The CDR3, as DNA: TGCGCCAGCAGGCCCGGGACAGGGACCAATGAGCAGTTCTTC. The full variable domain, completed using reference TRBV5-1 and TRBJ2-1, is KAGVTQTPRYLIKTRGQQVTLSCSPISGHRSVSWYQQTPGQGLQFLFEYFSETQRNKGNFPGRFSGRQFSNSRSEMNVSTLELGDSALYLCASRPGTGTNEQFFGPGTRLTVL.

This clone appeared many times. Within the sample, other DNA sequences also encode this same CDR3. The V gene is TRBV20-1, the J gene TRBJ2-1; D call uncertain. CDR3 length: 11 amino acids. Germline V lookup: CDR1 DFQATT, CDR2 SNEGSKA (reference sequence). V was trimmed by 4 bases and J by 7 bases, leaving 8 bases between them. CDR3: CSAKPYNEQFF. The CDR3 DNA sequence: TGCAGTGCTAAGCCGTATAATGAGCAGTTCTTC.

This chain links TRBV27 with TRBJ2-1, with D possibly TRBD2 on 6 matching bases. Trimming left V 4 bases short and J 0 bases short, with 10 bases between. Germline V gives CDR1 MNHEY, CDR2 SMNVEV (reference sequence). CDR3 length: 15 residues. The CDR3 DNA reads as TGTGCCAGCAGTTCATCGGGACTCTCCTACAATGAGCAGTTCTTC. Its translation is CASSSSGLSYNEQFF.

The V and J genes are TRBV20-1 and TRBJ2-5, with D unclear. V lost 6 bases and J 3 bases, leaving 5 bases between the germline ends. CDR1 DFQATT and CDR2 SNEGSKA come from the germline V gene (reference sequence). There are 10 residues in the CDR3. Written as DNA, the CDR3 is TGCAGTGCGGCCGAAGAGACCCAGTACTTC. Translating it yields CSAAEETQYF.

The rearrangement links TRBV5-4 to TRBJ1-2; D gene uncertain. Deletions cut 6 bases from V and 8 bases from J, with 14 bases between. Germline V gives CDR1 SGHNT, CDR2 YYREEE (reference sequence). The CDR3 loop spans 12 amino acids. In nucleotides, the CDR3 is TGTGCCAGCACCAAACCGCCGGAGGGCTACACCTTC. Its translation: CASTKPPEGYTF. The whole variable domain, filled in from reference TRBV5-4 and TRBJ1-2, reads ETGVTQSPTHLIKTRGQQVTLRCSSQSGHNTVSWYQQALGQGPQFIFQYYREEENGRGNFPPRFSGLQFPNYSSELNVNALELDDSALYLCASTKPPEGYTFGSGTRLTVV.

This clone was seen only a few times. J is TRBJ1-1 and V is TRBV6-2 or TRBV6-3; tentative D call: TRBD1 (6 bases). CDR1 and CDR2 (germline): MNHEY, SVGEGT. This CDR3 has 15 residues. V dropped 5 bases and J dropped 4 bases, with 17 bases sitting between them. The CDR3 bases are TGTGCCAGCAGTGTGACAGGAGCTCGGCTCACTGAAGCTTTCTTT. Protein product: CASSVTGARLTEAFF.

The V call is TRBV18, the J call TRBJ1-1; D is possibly TRBD1 (5 bases). Germline CDR1 and CDR2: KGHSH and LQKENI. V lost 0 bases and J lost 1, with 9 bases in between. This CDR3 is built from 15 residues. CDR3: CASSPPLRANTEAFF. The CDR3 nucleotides are TGTGCCAGCTCACCACCCCTCAGGGCGAACACTGAAGCTTTCTTT.

The chain carries TRBV6-5 and TRBJ1-4; no definite D call. V gave up 4 bases and J gave up 0 bases, with 12 bases separating them. Germline V gene sequence: CDR1 MNHEY, CDR2 SVGAGI. CDR3 size: 16 residues. The CDR3 region has the DNA TGTGCCAGCAGTTTAACTCCAACTACAACTAATGAAAAACTGTTTTTT. Residues: CASSLTPTTTNEKLFF.

This sequence joins TRBV19 and TRBJ2-5; 9 positions match TRBD1. CDR1 LNHDA and CDR2 SQIVND come from the germline V gene (reference sequence). This CDR3 has 20 amino acids. V shed 0 bases and J 2 bases; nucleotides not matched to a gene: 16. CDR3 nucleotide sequence: TGTGCCAGTAGTATAGACGGCTCACAGGGGGCAAGGGGGCCACAAGAGACCCAGTACTTC. This sequence encodes CASSIDGSQGARGPQETQYF.

The chain combines TRBV25-1 with TRBJ2-3; possibly TRBD2 for D (6 bases). The ends were cut back, 6 bases at V and 3 bases at J, with 22 bases in the middle. Germline V gene sequence: CDR1 MGHDK, CDR2 SYGVNS. The CDR3 runs to 17 residues. CDR3 DNA sequence: TGTGCCAGCAGCAAATCTTCGAGCCGGGGGAGGACAGATACGCAGTATTTT. This translates into CASSKSSSRGRTDTQYF.

The chain joins TRBV5-6 to TRBJ2-7; D uncertain. V was trimmed by 2 bases and J by 5 bases, leaving 11 bases between them. Germline V gene data show CDR1 as SGHDT and CDR2 as YYEEEE. The length of the CDR3 is 13 residues. The CDR3 sequence: CASSLIGSHEQYF. The DNA for the CDR3 is TGTGCCAGCAGCTTAATAGGTAGCCACGAGCAGTACTTC.